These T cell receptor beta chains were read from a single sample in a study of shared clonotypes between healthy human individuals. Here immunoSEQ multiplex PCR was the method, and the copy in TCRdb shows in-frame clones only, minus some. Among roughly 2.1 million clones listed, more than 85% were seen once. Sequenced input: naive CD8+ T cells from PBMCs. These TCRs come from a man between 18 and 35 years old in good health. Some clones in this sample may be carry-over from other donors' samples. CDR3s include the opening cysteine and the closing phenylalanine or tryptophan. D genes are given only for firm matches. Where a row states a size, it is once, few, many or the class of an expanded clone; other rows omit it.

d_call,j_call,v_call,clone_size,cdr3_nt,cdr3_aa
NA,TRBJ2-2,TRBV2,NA,TGTGCCAGTGCGGGTTACACCGGGGAGCTGTTTTTT,CASAGYTGELFF
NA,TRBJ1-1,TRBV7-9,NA,TGTGCCAGCAGCTTAAGGTGGGACCCTGAAGCTTTCTTT,CASSLRWDPEAFF
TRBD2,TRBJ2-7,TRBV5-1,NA,TGCGCCAGCAGCGATTCCGGGACTAGCGCCTCCTACGAGCAGTACTTC,CASSDSGTSASYEQYF
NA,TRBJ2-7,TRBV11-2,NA,TGTGCCAGCAGGCAAGCGGACGAGCAGTACTTC,CASRQADEQYF
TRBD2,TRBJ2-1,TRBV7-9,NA,TGTGCCAGCAGCTCGACTAGCGGGAGGGCGGGGTCCTACAATGAGCAGTTCTTC,CASSSTSGRAGSYNEQFF
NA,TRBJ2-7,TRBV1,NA,TGCACCAGCAGCCAGGGGAAGGACGTCGAGCAGTACTTC,CTSSQGKDVEQYF
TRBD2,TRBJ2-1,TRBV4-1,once,TGCGCCAGCAGCCAAGATGAGACTAGCGCCTACAATGAGCAGTTCTTC,CASSQDETSAYNEQFF
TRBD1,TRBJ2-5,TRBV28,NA,TGTGCCAGCGGGGGGATAGACAGGGGTGGAGAGACCCAGTACTTC,CASGGIDRGGETQYF
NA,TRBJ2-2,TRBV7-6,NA,TGTGCCAGCAGCCCAGGTGGAGTTACCGGGGAGCTGTTTTTT,CASSPGGVTGELFF
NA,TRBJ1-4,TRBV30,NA,TGTGCCTGGAGTGTCGCCGGGGGATGGAATGAAAAACTGTTTTTT,CAWSVAGGWNEKLFF
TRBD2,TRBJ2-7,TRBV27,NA,TGTGCCAGCAGTTCTGGGTTCAAGCGGGAGGATTCCGAGCAGTACTTC,CASSSGFKREDSEQYF
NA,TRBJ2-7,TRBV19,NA,TGTGCCAGTAGTATAGCATCTGCCTACGAGCAGTACTTC,CASSIASAYEQYF
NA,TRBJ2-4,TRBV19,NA,TGTGCCAGTAGGGACCTCATGGGAATTCAGTACTTC,CASRDLMGIQYF
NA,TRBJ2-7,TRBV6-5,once,TGTGCCAGCAGTCGCCTCCGGGACGTCAACGAGCAGTACTTC,CASSRLRDVNEQYF
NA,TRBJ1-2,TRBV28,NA,TGTGCCAGCAGTCCCTTTACTTCCTATGGCTACACCTTC,CASSPFTSYGYTF